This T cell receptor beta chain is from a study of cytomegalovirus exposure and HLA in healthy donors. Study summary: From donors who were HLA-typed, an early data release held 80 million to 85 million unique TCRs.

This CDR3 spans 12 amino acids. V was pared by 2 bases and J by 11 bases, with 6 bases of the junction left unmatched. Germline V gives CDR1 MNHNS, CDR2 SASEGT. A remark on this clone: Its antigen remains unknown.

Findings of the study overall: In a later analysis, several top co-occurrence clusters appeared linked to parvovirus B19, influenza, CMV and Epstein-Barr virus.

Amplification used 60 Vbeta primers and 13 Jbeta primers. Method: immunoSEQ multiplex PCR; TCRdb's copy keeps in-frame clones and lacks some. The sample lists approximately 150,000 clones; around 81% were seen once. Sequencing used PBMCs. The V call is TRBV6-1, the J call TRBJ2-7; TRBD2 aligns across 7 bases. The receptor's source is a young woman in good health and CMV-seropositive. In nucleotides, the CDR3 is TGTGCCAGCAGTGAAAGGGCAGGGAGGGAGTACTTC. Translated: CASSERAGREYF.